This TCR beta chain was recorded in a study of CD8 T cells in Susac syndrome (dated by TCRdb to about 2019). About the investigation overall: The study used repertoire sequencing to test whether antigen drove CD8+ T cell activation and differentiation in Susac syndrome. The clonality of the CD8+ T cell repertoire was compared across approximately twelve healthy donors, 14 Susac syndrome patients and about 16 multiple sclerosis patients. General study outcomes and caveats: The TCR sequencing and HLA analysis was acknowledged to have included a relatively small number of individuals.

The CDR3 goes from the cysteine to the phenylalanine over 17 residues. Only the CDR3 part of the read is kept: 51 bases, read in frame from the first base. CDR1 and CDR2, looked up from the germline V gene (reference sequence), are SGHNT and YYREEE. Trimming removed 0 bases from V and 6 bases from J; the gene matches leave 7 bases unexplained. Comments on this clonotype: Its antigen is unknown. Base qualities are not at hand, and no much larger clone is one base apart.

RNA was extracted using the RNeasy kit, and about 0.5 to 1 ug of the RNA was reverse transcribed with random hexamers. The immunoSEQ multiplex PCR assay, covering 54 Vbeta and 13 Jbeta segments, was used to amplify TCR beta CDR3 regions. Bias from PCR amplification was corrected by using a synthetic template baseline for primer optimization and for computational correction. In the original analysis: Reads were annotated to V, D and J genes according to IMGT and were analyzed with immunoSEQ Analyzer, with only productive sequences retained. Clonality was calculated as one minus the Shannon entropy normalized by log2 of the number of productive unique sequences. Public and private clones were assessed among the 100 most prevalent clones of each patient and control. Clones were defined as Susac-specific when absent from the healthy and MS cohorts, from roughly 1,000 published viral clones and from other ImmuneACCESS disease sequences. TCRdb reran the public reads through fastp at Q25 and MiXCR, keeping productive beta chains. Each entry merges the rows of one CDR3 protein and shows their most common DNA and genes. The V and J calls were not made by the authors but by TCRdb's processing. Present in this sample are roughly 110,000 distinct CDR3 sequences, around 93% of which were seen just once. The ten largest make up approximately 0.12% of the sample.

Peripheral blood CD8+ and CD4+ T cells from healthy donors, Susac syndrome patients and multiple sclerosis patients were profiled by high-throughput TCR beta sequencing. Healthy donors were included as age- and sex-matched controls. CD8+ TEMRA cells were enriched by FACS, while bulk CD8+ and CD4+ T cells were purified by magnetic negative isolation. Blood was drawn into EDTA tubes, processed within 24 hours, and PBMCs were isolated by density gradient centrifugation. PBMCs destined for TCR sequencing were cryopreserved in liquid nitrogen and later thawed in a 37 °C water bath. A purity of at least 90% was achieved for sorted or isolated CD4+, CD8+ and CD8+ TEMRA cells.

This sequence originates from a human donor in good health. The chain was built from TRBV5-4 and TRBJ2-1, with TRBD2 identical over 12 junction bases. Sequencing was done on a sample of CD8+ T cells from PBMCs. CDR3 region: CASSLASSGRAVNEQFF. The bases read TGTGCCAGCAGCTTGGCGTCTAGCGGGAGGGCCGTCAATGAGCAGTTCTTC.